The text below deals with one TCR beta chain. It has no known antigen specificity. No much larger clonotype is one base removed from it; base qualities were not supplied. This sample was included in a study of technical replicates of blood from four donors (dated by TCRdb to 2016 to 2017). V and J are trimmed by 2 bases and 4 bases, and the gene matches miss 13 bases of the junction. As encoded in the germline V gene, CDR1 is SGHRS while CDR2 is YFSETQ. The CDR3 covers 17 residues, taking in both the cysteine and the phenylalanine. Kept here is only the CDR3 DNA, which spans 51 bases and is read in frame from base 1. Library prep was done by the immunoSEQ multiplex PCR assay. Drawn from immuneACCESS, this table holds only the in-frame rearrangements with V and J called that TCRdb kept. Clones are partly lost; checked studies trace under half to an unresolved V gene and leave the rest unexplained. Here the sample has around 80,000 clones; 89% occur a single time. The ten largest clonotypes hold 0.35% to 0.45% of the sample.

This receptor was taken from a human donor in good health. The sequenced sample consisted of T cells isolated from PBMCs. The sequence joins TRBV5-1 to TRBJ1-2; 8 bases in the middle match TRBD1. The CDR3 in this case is CASSFSSGTGGGYGYTF. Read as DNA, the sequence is TGCGCCAGCAGCTTTAGCTCTGGGACAGGCGGAGGCTATGGCTACACCTTC.